The 3 T cell receptor beta chains given below trace back to one sample, sequenced in a study of blood T cell repertoires in COVID-19. Profiled with immunoSEQ multiplex PCR; TCRdb holds only in-frame clones, not every one. This table has roughly 300,000 clones, 70% to 90% appearing once. The sample was PBMCs or T cells enriched from blood (not recorded which). The receptors were gathered from a woman between 25 and 40 years old who had recovered from COVID-19.

This chain uses TRBV13 with TRBJ1-2; 7 bases are a match to TRBD1. The CDR3 length is 15 residues. V lost 3 bases and J lost 5; bases outside the gene matches: 9. Germline V lookup: CDR1 PRHDT, CDR2 FYEKMQ (reference sequence). The CDR3 region is CASSLGQGVLYGYTF. The CDR3 DNA is TGTGCCAGCAGCTTGGGTCAGGGGGTCCTATATGGCTACACCTTC.

The genes are TRBV18 and TRBJ1-1; TRBD1 agrees at 7 bases. Germline V CDR1 and CDR2: KGHSH, LQKENI. CDR3 size: 16 residues. The junction had 5 bases not matched to a gene; V was cut back by 1 base and J by 0 bases. This CDR3 reads CASSPQGALVNTEAFF. DNA for the CDR3: TGTGCCAGCTCACCACAGGGGGCTTTGGTGAACACTGAAGCTTTCTTT.

The rearrangement joins TRBV21-1 to TRBJ1-2; TRBD1, the D gene given by the table, was not confirmed from the DNA. TRBV21-1 is tagged as a pseudogene. CDR3 length: 16 residues. CDR3 sequence reads: CASSLILDRGRCGYTF. CDR3 in DNA: TGTGCCAGCAGCCTTATACTCGACAGGGGGCGCTGTGGCTACACCTTC.